These 10 T cell receptor beta chains came from one sample sequenced in a study of T cell clones after liver transplantation. Here immunoSEQ multiplex PCR was the method, and the copy in TCRdb shows in-frame clones only, minus some. Of about 120,000 clones in the sample, 90% were seen once. The source material was CD4+ T cells from blood, sampled 12 months after liver transplant. The source of these receptors is a human patient who received a liver transplant. T cells may partly derive from the graft donor.

The gene calls are TRBV7-3 and TRBJ2-2; the match to TRBD1 covers 10 bases. Looked up from germline, CDR1 is SGHTA and CDR2 is FQGTGA. The CDR3 covers 15 residues. V was clipped by 3 bases and J by 4 bases; unmatched bases: 2. The DNA of the CDR3 is TGTGCCAGCAGCTTCCGGGACAGGGGCACCGGGGAGCTGTTTTTT. Protein: CASSFRDRGTGELFF.

The chain is built from TRBV9 and TRBJ2-7; 10 nucleotides agree with TRBD2. The CDR3 is 15 residues long. Trimming at V came to 1 base and at J to 3 bases, leaving 4 bases not matched to a gene. CDR1 is SGDLS, CDR2 YYNGEE, per germline. CDR3 sequence: CASSVTSGTLYEQYF. The CDR3 nucleotides are TGTGCCAGCAGCGTAACTAGCGGGACCCTCTACGAGCAGTACTTC.

This clone was observed a single time. The V call is TRBV29-1, the J call TRBJ2-7; D possibly corresponds to TRBD2 (5 bases). The CDR3 spans 14 residues. Trimming removed 3 bases at V and 5 bases at J, with 17 bases between. Per germline, CDR1 SQVTM and CDR2 ANQGSEA. The CDR3 here is CSVEKWQAGDEQYF. CDR3 DNA: TGCAGCGTTGAGAAGTGGCAGGCGGGTGACGAGCAGTACTTC.

This CDR3 is CASNAGAVNSYGYTF. CDR3 nucleotide sequence: TGTGCCAGTAACGCGGGGGCGGTCAACTCTTATGGCTACACCTTC. This chain links TRBV19 with TRBJ1-2; D might be TRBD1 (6 bases). Trimming pared 7 bases from V and 5 bases from J, leaving 20 bases between. This CDR3 has 15 amino acids. Looked up from germline, CDR1 is LNHDA and CDR2 is SQIVND (reference sequence).

This clone was seen only a few times. This chain joins TRBV19 and TRBJ2-5, with 15 bases aligning to TRBD2. The length of the CDR3 is 18 residues. Germline V gene data show CDR1 as LNHDA and CDR2 as SQIVND (reference sequence). The J segment lost 2 bases and the V segment lost 5 bases, leaving 9 bases of the junction unmatched. CDR3 in DNA: TGTGCCAGTAGTCCCCGGACTAGCGGGAGGGCCGAACAAGAGACCCAGTACTTC. Translating it yields CASSPRTSGRAEQETQYF.

The rearrangement uses TRBV6-5 and TRBJ2-3, with D possibly called TRBD1 or TRBD2 (5 bases each). Germline values: CDR1 MNHEY, CDR2 SVGAGI. This CDR3 comprises 14 residues. V lost 6 bases to trimming and J lost 4 bases, with 14 bases between them. For the CDR3, the DNA is TGTGCCAGCAGGGGGGAGTTCGGTGCAGATACGCAGTATTTT. It yields the protein CASRGEFGADTQYF.

The chain recombines TRBV11-3 with TRBJ2-7; TRBD2 agrees at 10 bases. CDR1 and CDR2 (germline): SGHNT, YENEEA. This CDR3 has 17 residues. The junction had 12 bases not matched to a gene; V was cut back by 1 base and J by 6 bases. The CDR3 is CASSLGGLAGAVSEQYF. CDR3 bases: TGTGCCAGCAGCTTAGGTGGGCTAGCGGGAGCCGTGAGCGAGCAGTACTTC. The full variable domain, with the rest looked up from reference TRBV11-3 and TRBJ2-7, is EAGVVQSPRYKIIEKKQPVAFWCNPISGHNTLYWYLQNLGQGPELLIRYENEEAVDDSQLPKDRFSAERLKGVDSTLKIQPAELGDSAVYLCASSLGGLAGAVSEQYFGPGTRLTVT.

The chain uses TRBV28 and TRBJ2-1; D not certain. Germline values: CDR1 MDHEN, CDR2 SYDVKM. This CDR3 comprises 15 residues. The V end was cut by 8 bases, the J end by 6 bases, with 20 bases between. CDR3 in DNA: TGTGCCAGCCCCCCTGGGGATAGAGAGCCCAATGAGCAGTTCTTC. This encodes CASPPGDREPNEQFF. The variable domain in full, with the rest retrieved from reference TRBV28 and TRBJ2-1, is DVKVTQSSRYLVKRTGEKVFLECVQDMDHENMFWYRQDPGLGLRLIYFSYDVKMKEKGDIPEGYSVSREKKERFSLILESASTNQTSMYLCASPPGDREPNEQFFGPGTRLTVL.

The chain recombines TRBV4-1 with TRBJ2-5, with D possibly TRBD1 on 6 matching bases. The V gene lost 0 bases and the J gene lost 5 bases, with 13 bases spanning the gap. Germline values: CDR1 MGHRA, CDR2 YSYEKL. The CDR3 is 15 residues long. In DNA, the CDR3 is TGCGCCAGCAGCCAAGATCTGCAGGGGCTGGAGACCCAGTACTTC. Protein: CASSQDLQGLETQYF.

The chain couples TRBV5-1 to TRBJ2-3; D is ambiguous. The CDR3 totals 15 residues. V lost 4 bases and J 6 bases, leaving 18 bases between the germline ends. The germline gives CDR1 SGHRS, CDR2 YFSETQ. The CDR3: CASSLTLLERDTQYF. Here the CDR3 DNA reads TGCGCCAGCAGCCTCACCCTATTAGAGAGGGATACGCAGTATTTT.